This T cell receptor beta chain was documented in a study of Ad26.COV2.S vaccination and SARS-CoV-2 variants. Study-wide background: Ad26.COV2.S, an intramuscular injection, was given once or twice 56 days apart.

Treatment here: some 19 received Ad26.COV2.S at low or high dose, single or two shots; roughly 5 received placebo; per-sample allocation not given. All samples were drawn on day 63, counting from the first vaccine or placebo injection. An Ad26 vector carrying the Wuhan-strain SARS-CoV-2 spike served as the vaccine. TCRdb's copy holds only in-frame clones and misses some; the assay was immunoSEQ multiplex PCR. The sample lists about 400,000 clones, approximately 88% seen once, with about 3.5% in the top ten. V shed 5 bases and J shed 4 bases, with 15 bases lying between them. Germline V gene sequence: CDR1 GTSNPN, CDR2 SVGIG (reference sequence). This CDR3 spans 14 amino acids.

The rearrangement links TRBV30 to TRBJ2-1; D is perhaps TRBD2 (6 bases). The origin of this receptor is a person between 18 and 59 years old who received the Ad26.COV2.S COVID-19 vaccine or a placebo. The sample consisted of peripheral blood, taken in a trial of Ad26.COV2.S vaccine versus placebo. CDR3 sequence: CAWVGGDLYNEQFF. CDR3 in DNA: TGTGCCTGGGTTGGCGGGGACTTATACAATGAGCAGTTCTTC.